This T cell receptor beta chain derives from a study of identical twins. TCRdb re-called the 5' RACE reads with MiXCR, one entry per CDR3 protein. The data show around 480,000 distinct CDR3 sequences, 13% to 15% seen once. This clonotype was recorded a few times. CDR3 length: 14 residues. Germline V CDR1 and CDR2: SGHDN, FVKESK. V lost 0 bases, J lost 13 bases, and 16 bases lay in between. The data were also submitted as part of a second study, on yellow fever vaccine responses in identical twins.

The chain couples TRBV14 to TRBJ2-1; D is perhaps TRBD2 (6 bases). The sequence was collected from a woman in her late teens or twenties in good health. Sequencing input: CD4+ T cells sorted from blood. CDR3 loop: CASSQEWGVGNQFF. DNA for the CDR3: TGTGCCAGCAGCCAAGAGTGGGGGGTCGGTAACCAGTTCTTC.